This T cell receptor (beta chain) is from a study of CD8 T cells in ankylosing spondylitis. General study findings and limits: There was a TCR beta motif, made of several highly homologous variants, that appeared characteristic of ankylosing spondylitis blood. Reportedly, matched ankylosing spondylitis synovial fluid was significantly enriched for disease-linked clones.

The V and J ends lost 4 bases and 6 bases, in that order; junction bases with no gene match: 8. Germline-derived CDR1 and CDR2 are MGHDK and SYGVNS. There are 16 residues in the CDR3. TCRdb analysed the 5' RACE reads with MiXCR anew, one entry per CDR3 protein. The data show 350,000 or so distinct CDR3 sequences, about 15% seen once. Comment on this clonotype: Antigen specificity is unknown.

The rearrangement uses TRBV25-1 and TRBJ2-7; 14 bases are a match to TRBD2. Sequenced input: blood, either unsorted or a sorted T cell fraction (not recorded which). The sequence derives from a male donor with ankylosing spondylitis or in good health (not recorded which). In DNA, the CDR3 is TGTGCCAGCAGTGGATGGGGACTAGCGGGAGTTTCCGAGCAGTACTTC. This sequence encodes CASSGWGLAGVSEQYF.